These 18 T cell receptor beta chains share one sample of origin, sequenced in a study of T-cell memory formation after mild COVID-19. A single record per CDR3 protein comes from TCRdb applying MiXCR to the 5' RACE reads. This sample yields roughly 170,000 distinct CDR3 sequences, of which 20% to 25% are seen a single time; more than 20% belongs to the top ten. Sequencing was performed on PBMCs or a T cell subset sorted from them (not recorded which). These receptors all stem from an adult woman who had mild COVID-19 (a few samples of this study predate the infection). Cell type and time point are not known.

The chain recombines TRBV29-1 with TRBJ2-5, with D tentatively TRBD1 (6 bases). The length of the CDR3 is 13 residues. V lost 1 base and J lost 4, with 10 bases in between. The V gene's germline CDR1 is SQVTM and CDR2 ANQGSEA. The CDR3 DNA follows: TGCAGCGTTGAAGGGACAGCGTCAGAGACCCAGTACTTC. The encoded protein is CSVEGTASETQYF.

This clonotype was picked up a small number of times. The chain carries TRBV4-1 and TRBJ2-1, with TRBD1 identical over 8 bases. Losses at the gene ends were 9 bases for V and 7 bases for J; bases not matched to a gene: 5. The germline gives CDR1 MGHRA, CDR2 YSYEKL. The CDR3 is 12 amino acids. The CDR3 sequence is CASRDRTNEQFF. CDR3 nucleotide sequence: TGCGCCAGTAGGGACAGGACGAATGAGCAGTTCTTC.

In this sample, this clonotype turned up a few times. This chain connects TRBV4-1 to TRBJ2-7; D possibly corresponds to TRBD1 (6 bases). The CDR3 sequence is 14 residues long. Germline assignment: CDR1 MGHRA and CDR2 YSYEKL. V was trimmed by 3 bases and J by 4 bases, leaving 13 bases between them. The CDR3 nucleotides are TGCGCCAGCAGCCAGGTCAGGGGCGATTACGAGCAGTACTTC. Its protein product is CASSQVRGDYEQYF.

This rearrangement joins TRBV30 to TRBJ1-4; no firm D call. The CDR3 is 16 residues long. With 0 bases removed from V and 11 bases from J, the gap between germline ends came to 22 bases. The germline gives CDR1 GTSNPN, CDR2 SVGIG (reference sequence). The CDR3 loop is CAWSVDRRTLGGKLFF. The CDR3 DNA follows: TGTGCCTGGAGTGTAGATCGTCGAACCCTCGGAGGGAAACTGTTTTTT.

The chain carries TRBV7-9 and TRBJ2-7, with D perhaps matching TRBD1 (5 bases). Germline CDR1 and CDR2: SEHNR and FQNEAQ (reference sequence). V was pared by 5 bases and J by 4 bases, with 18 bases between. This CDR3 is 15 amino acids long. This CDR3 is CASSGTTDRPYEQYF. DNA of the CDR3: TGTGCCAGCAGCGGCACCACCGACAGACCGTACGAGCAGTACTTC. The full variable domain, completed using reference TRBV7-9 and TRBJ2-7, is DTGVSQNPRHKITKRGQNVTFRCDPISEHNRLYWYRQTLGQGPEFLTYFQNEAQLEKSRLLSDRFSAERPKGSFSTLEIQRTEQGDSAMYLCASSGTTDRPYEQYFGPGTRLTVT.

The DNA for the CDR3 is TGTGCCAGCAGCGACTACCAGGGGAGCCATCAGCCCCAGCATTTT. It is translated as CASSDYQGSHQPQHF. V and J are TRBV7-9 and TRBJ1-5, with a weak D call TRBD1 (6 bases). Trimming left V 5 bases short and J 5 bases short, with 16 bases between. CDR1 is SEHNR and CDR2 is FQNEAQ in the germline V gene (reference sequence). This CDR3 spans 15 amino acids.

This clonotype turned up a few times. The chain joins TRBV6-2 or TRBV6-3 to TRBJ2-7; tentatively, D is TRBD2 (6 bases). V lost 1 base and J lost 5, with 15 bases in between. Germline CDR1 reads MNHEY; CDR2 reads SVGEGT. The CDR3 contains 15 residues. CDR3 amino acids: CASSYWRELENEQYF. CDR3 in DNA: TGTGCCAGCAGTTACTGGAGGGAGTTGGAGAACGAGCAGTACTTC.

This chain links TRBV30 with TRBJ2-2; possibly TRBD1 for D (6 bases). With 5 bases removed from V and 3 bases from J, the gap between germline ends came to 13 bases. This CDR3 has 14 amino acids. Germline loops: CDR1 GTSNPN, CDR2 SVGIG (reference sequence). CDR3 bases: TGTGCCTGGCGGCTCAGGGGATACACCGGGGAGCTGTTTTTT. Translation: CAWRLRGYTGELFF.

This clonotype was seen more than once but under ten times. The chain recombines TRBV7-2 with TRBJ1-2; D gene ambiguous. Trimming removed 0 bases from V and 1 base from J, with 6 bases in between. Germline assignment: CDR1 SGHTA and CDR2 FQGNSA. The length of the CDR3 is 14 residues. DNA for the CDR3: TGTGCCAGCAGCTTAGCCCGGGATAACTATGGCTACACCTTC. Its protein is CASSLARDNYGYTF.

The V gene is TRBV13, the J gene TRBJ2-7; 7 bases agree with TRBD1. CDR1 and CDR2 (germline): PRHDT, FYEKMQ (reference sequence). The junction had 10 bases not matched to a gene; V was cut back by 5 bases and J by 6 bases. This CDR3 has 14 amino acids. CDR3 residues: CASSAGARGFEQYF. The CDR3 DNA sequence: TGTGCCAGCAGCGCTGGGGCCAGGGGGTTCGAGCAGTACTTC.

This clonotype has a handful of counts. The V gene is TRBV5-1, the J gene TRBJ2-1, with 9 nucleotides matching TRBD1. CDR1 is SGHRS and CDR2 is YFSETQ in the germline V gene. The V and J ends lost 2 bases and 3 bases, in that order; junction bases with no gene match: 3. The CDR3 consists of 15 residues. CDR3 nucleotides: TGCGCCAGCAGCTTCGGGGACAGGGACTACAATGAGCAGTTCTTC. Its protein product is CASSFGDRDYNEQFF.

The V and J genes are TRBV12-3 or TRBV12-4 and TRBJ2-2, with TRBD2 matching 8 bases. V was pared by 5 bases and J by 4 bases, with 3 bases of the junction left unmatched. The CDR3 has 14 amino acids. The CDR3 DNA sequence: TGTGCCAGCAGTCCCAGCGGGAGCACCGGGGAGCTGTTTTTT. It is translated as CASSPSGSTGELFF.

This clonotype was counted a few times. The J gene is TRBJ2-1, the V gene TRBV5-4; 7 bases are shared with TRBD2. The CDR3 sequence is 14 residues long. V shed 7 bases, J shed 0 bases, and the junction held 4 bases outside the gene matches. Germline loops: CDR1 SGHNT, CDR2 YYREEE (reference sequence). The CDR3 DNA reads as TGTGCCAGCTCGGCGGGAGACTCCTACAATGAGCAGTTCTTC. Translation gives CASSAGDSYNEQFF.

The rearrangement joins TRBV4-1 to TRBJ2-3, with D perhaps TRBD2 (6 bases). V lost 4 bases and J 4 bases, leaving 21 bases between the germline ends. The CDR3 loop spans 17 amino acids. Germline values: CDR1 MGHRA, CDR2 YSYEKL. The CDR3 sequence is CASSLRGEAVGADTQYF. As DNA, the CDR3 is TGCGCCAGCAGCCTACGCGGGGAGGCTGTTGGGGCAGATACGCAGTATTTT.

The J gene is TRBJ1-2, the V gene TRBV30, with 8 bases matching TRBD1. The CDR3 covers 12 residues. V lost 3 bases to trimming and J lost 10 bases; unmatched junction nucleotides: 7. From germline, CDR1 is GTSNPN and CDR2 SVGIG (reference sequence). The CDR3 here is CAWRSGGASYTF. The CDR3, as DNA: TGTGCCTGGAGATCAGGGGGCGCTTCCTACACCTTC.

The chain's CDR3 is CASSQPLRATDTQYF. In nucleotides, the CDR3 is TGTGCCAGCAGCCAACCGCTCCGGGCCACAGATACGCAGTATTTT. This chain connects TRBV25-1 to TRBJ2-3; D remains unclear. V dropped 6 bases and J dropped 2 bases, with 15 bases sitting between them. The CDR3 has 15 residues. The V gene's germline CDR1 is MGHDK and CDR2 SYGVNS.

This chain links TRBV6-6 with TRBJ2-7; 7 positions agree with TRBD2. The CDR3 has 14 residues. Trimming cost V 1 base and J 5 bases; bases outside gene matches: 5. CDR1 is MNHNY, CDR2 SVGAGI, per germline (reference sequence). CDR3 loop: CASSYWGGSDEQYF. The CDR3 nucleotides read TGTGCCAGCAGTTACTGGGGGGGGTCGGACGAGCAGTACTTC.

This clonotype was detected a few times. The gene calls are TRBV15 and TRBJ2-1; the D gene is possibly TRBD2 (5 bases). The CDR3 spans 15 residues. The V end lost 5 bases, the J end lost 3 bases, and 14 bases lay between the germline ends. Germline loops: CDR1 LNHNV, CDR2 YYDKDF (reference sequence). In nucleotides, the CDR3 is TGTGCCACCAGCCCCCTCGCGGGCCACTACAATGAGCAGTTCTTC. This gives the protein CATSPLAGHYNEQFF.